These 14 T cell receptor beta chains originate from one sample sequenced in a study of T-cell reconstitution after alpha-beta-depleted transplantation in children. This sample's TCRbeta library carried unique molecular identifier barcodes. Each CDR3 protein is one row after TCRdb ran MiXCR on the PCR reads. This sample carries about 580,000 distinct CDR3 sequences, under 30% of them seen once, and the ten largest clones take roughly 15%. This material consisted of PBMCs, mostly from graft donor cells, taken 360 days after TCRalphabeta/CD19-depleted stem cell transplant. The receptors were gathered from a boy younger than two who had a stem cell transplant for acute myeloid leukemia, so the T cells may come from the graft donor.

This clonotype was recorded at least ten times. The rearrangement joins TRBV12-3 or TRBV12-4 to TRBJ2-1; tentative D call: TRBD1 (5 bases). The V and J ends lost 10 bases and 0 bases respectively, with 10 bases between them. This CDR3 spans 13 amino acids. For the CDR3, the DNA is TGTGCCATCCAGACAGCCTCCTACAATGAGCAGTTCTTC. This translates into CAIQTASYNEQFF.

This clonotype was detected many times. The chain has TRBV27 and TRBJ2-3; D perhaps matches TRBD2 (6 bases). Germline V CDR1 and CDR2: MNHEY, SMNVEV (reference sequence). Between the trimmed V and J ends, which lost 5 bases and 1 base, there was a span of 16 bases. The CDR3 covers 16 residues. CDR3 bases: TGTGCCAGCAGTCTCCTCCTCGGGGAGGGCACAGATACGCAGTATTTT. Translating it yields CASSLLLGEGTDTQYF.

This clonotype was recorded a few times. This chain links TRBV7-9 with TRBJ1-1, with unresolved D. The CDR3 is 13 amino acids. CDR1 is SEHNR and CDR2 is FQNEAQ in the germline V gene (reference sequence). Trimming removed 5 bases at V and 3 bases at J, with 10 bases between. The CDR3 coding sequence is TGTGCCAGCAGCCCCCGTGACCACACTGAAGCTTTCTTT. Its translation is CASSPRDHTEAFF.

The chain carries TRBV19 and TRBJ2-5; either TRBD1 or TRBD2 may supply D (5 bases each). CDR3 length equals 13 residues. Germline CDR1 and CDR2: LNHDA and SQIVND (reference sequence). The ends were cut back, 5 bases at V and 1 base at J, with 8 bases in the middle. The CDR3 DNA follows: TGTGCCAGTAGTCGAGGGACCCAAGAGACCCAGTACTTC. It encodes CASSRGTQETQYF.

This clonotype came up a few times. The chain carries TRBV12-3 or TRBV12-4 and TRBJ2-3; no clear D gene. This CDR3 has 15 amino acids. V shed 3 bases and J shed 3 bases, with 13 bases lying between them. CDR3 DNA sequence: TGTGCCAGCAGTTTTGGCCGTACCCGGACAGATACGCAGTATTTT. Protein product: CASSFGRTRTDTQYF.

This clonotype has at least ten counts. The gene calls are TRBV29-1 and TRBJ1-2; 7 bases are a match to TRBD1. The J segment lost 2 bases and the V segment lost 6 bases, leaving 6 bases of the junction unmatched. Per germline, CDR1 SQVTM and CDR2 ANQGSEA. The CDR3 contains 13 residues. CDR3 in amino acids: CSVPRQGNYGYTF. The CDR3 region has the DNA TGCAGCGTCCCTCGACAGGGAAACTATGGCTACACCTTC.

This clonotype occurred many times. This sequence joins TRBV29-1 and TRBJ1-2; TRBD1 is a possible D gene (6 bases). This CDR3 spans 11 amino acids. Per germline, CDR1 SQVTM and CDR2 ANQGSEA. The V and J ends lost 5 bases and 6 bases respectively, with 10 bases between them. This CDR3 is CSVRGGNGYTF. The CDR3 nucleotides are TGCAGCGTTAGGGGGGGGAATGGCTACACCTTC.

This clonotype was observed a handful of times. This chain connects TRBV13 to TRBJ2-7, with TRBD2 identical over 8 bases. J gave up 3 bases and V 7 bases, and 5 bases lay outside the gene matches. Germline CDR1 is PRHDT and CDR2 is FYEKMQ (reference sequence). CDR3 length: 13 amino acids. The CDR3 DNA reads TGTGCCAGCACGAGAGCGGGGGACTACGAGCAGTACGTC. The encoded protein is CASTRAGDYEQYV.

The chain joins TRBV12-3 or TRBV12-4 to TRBJ1-5; the match to TRBD1 covers 7 bases. The CDR3 consists of 17 residues. After removal of 3 bases from V and 3 bases from J, the junction contained 11 bases not matched to a gene. DNA for the CDR3: TGTGCCAGCAGTTTTCATGACAGGGAATTTGACAATCAGCCCCAGCATTTT. Translation: CASSFHDREFDNQPQHF.

This clonotype has a handful of counts. The J gene is TRBJ1-5, the V gene TRBV25-1; D remains unclear. V lost 7 bases to trimming and J lost 2 bases, with 9 bases between them. CDR3 size: 13 residues. Germline values: CDR1 MGHDK, CDR2 SYGVNS. The CDR3 is CASNIRGNQPQHF. The CDR3 DNA sequence: TGTGCCAGCAATATAAGGGGCAATCAGCCCCAGCATTTT.

In this sample, this clonotype turned up many times. CDR3: CARTGQRTGELFF. CDR3 sequence (DNA): TGCGCCAGGACGGGACAACGAACCGGGGAGCTGTTTTTT. V usage is TRBV5-1 and J usage is TRBJ2-2; TRBD1 might be the D (6 bases). The length of the CDR3 is 13 residues. Germline-derived CDR1 and CDR2 are SGHRS and YFSETQ. The V end was cut by 8 bases, the J end by 5 bases, with 13 bases between.

The J gene is TRBJ1-4, the V gene TRBV30; no definite D call. CDR3 size: 13 residues. From germline, CDR1 is GTSNPN and CDR2 SVGIG (reference sequence). Trimming took 0 bases from V and 5 from J, leaving 7 bases between them. The CDR3 DNA reads as TGTGCCTGGAGTGTGGTCTCGAATGAAAAACTGTTTTTT. It yields the protein CAWSVVSNEKLFF.

This clonotype occurred a few times. CDR3 DNA sequence: TGCGCCAGCCATTCGACGGCCATCACTGAAGCTTTCTTT. Translated: CASHSTAITEAFF. This rearrangement joins TRBV5-1 to TRBJ1-1; D remains ambiguous. The ends were cut back, 7 bases at V and 4 bases at J, with 14 bases in the middle. CDR1 is SGHRS, CDR2 YFSETQ, per germline. The CDR3 has 13 residues.

This clonotype was seen a few times. The rearrangement joins TRBV11-3 to TRBJ2-5, with D possibly being TRBD1 or TRBD2 (5 bases each). Germline V lookup: CDR1 SGHNT, CDR2 YENEEA. V dropped 2 bases and J dropped 5 bases, with 12 bases sitting between them. The CDR3 runs to 14 residues. The CDR3 loop reads CASSLPGRRETQYF. The CDR3 nucleotides are TGTGCCAGCAGCTTACCAGGGAGAAGGGAGACCCAGTACTTC.